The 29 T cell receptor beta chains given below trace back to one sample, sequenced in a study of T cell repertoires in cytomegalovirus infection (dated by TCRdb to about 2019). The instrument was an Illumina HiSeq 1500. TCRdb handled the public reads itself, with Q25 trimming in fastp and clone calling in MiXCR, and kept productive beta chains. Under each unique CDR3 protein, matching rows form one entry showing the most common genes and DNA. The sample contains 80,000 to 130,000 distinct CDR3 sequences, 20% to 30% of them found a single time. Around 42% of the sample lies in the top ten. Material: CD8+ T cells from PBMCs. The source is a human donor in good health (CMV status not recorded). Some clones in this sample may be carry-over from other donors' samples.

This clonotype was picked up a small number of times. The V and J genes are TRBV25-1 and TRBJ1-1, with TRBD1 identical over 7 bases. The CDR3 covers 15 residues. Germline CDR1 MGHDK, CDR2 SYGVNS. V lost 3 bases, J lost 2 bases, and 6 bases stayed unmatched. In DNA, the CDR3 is TGTGCCAGCAGTGACGATGGGACAGCCAACACTGAAGCTTTCTTT. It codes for CASSDDGTANTEAFF.

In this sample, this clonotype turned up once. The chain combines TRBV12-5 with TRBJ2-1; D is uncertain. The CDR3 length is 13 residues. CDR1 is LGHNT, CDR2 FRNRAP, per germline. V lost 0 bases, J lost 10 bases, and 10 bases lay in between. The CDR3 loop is CASGLVVGKEQFF. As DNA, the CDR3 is TGTGCTAGTGGTTTGGTAGTAGGGAAGGAGCAGTTCTTC.

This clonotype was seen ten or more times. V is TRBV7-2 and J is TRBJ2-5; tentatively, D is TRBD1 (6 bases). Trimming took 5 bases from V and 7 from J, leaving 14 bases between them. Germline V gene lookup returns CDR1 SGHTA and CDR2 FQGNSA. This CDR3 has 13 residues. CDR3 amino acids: CASSQGGSGTQYF. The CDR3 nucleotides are TGTGCCAGCAGCCAAGGGGGTTCGGGGACCCAGTACTTC.

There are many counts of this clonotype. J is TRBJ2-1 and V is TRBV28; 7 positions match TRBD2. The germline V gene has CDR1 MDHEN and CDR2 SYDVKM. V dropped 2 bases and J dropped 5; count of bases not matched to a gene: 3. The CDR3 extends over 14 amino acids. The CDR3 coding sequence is TGTGCCAGCAGTTTACTAGCGGCAAACAATGAGCAGTTCTTC. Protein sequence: CASSLLAANNEQFF.

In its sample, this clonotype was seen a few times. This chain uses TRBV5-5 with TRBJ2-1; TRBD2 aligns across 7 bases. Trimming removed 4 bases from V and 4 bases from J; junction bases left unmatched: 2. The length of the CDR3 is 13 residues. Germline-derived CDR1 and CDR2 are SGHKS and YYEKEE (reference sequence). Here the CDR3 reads CASSGREYNEQFF. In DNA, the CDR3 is TGTGCCAGCAGCGGGAGGGAATACAATGAGCAGTTCTTC.

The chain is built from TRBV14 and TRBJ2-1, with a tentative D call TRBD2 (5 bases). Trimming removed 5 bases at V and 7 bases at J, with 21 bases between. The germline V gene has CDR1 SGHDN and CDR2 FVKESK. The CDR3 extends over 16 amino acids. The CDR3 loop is CASSLRTGLGGNEQFF. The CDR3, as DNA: TGTGCCAGCAGCTTACGGACCGGGCTTGGCGGGAATGAGCAGTTCTTC.

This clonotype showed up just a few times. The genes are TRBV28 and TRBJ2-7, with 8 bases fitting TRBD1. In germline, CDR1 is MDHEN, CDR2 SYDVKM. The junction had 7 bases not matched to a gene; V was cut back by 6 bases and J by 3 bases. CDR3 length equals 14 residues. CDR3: CASRSGQGYYEQYF. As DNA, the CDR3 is TGTGCCAGCAGGTCCGGACAGGGTTACTACGAGCAGTACTTC.

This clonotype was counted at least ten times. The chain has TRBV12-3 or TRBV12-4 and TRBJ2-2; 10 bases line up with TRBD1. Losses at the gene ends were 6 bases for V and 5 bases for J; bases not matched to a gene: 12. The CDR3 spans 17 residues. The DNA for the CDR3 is TGTGCCAGCAGCCTTAGGACAGGGGGTCGGTTAACCGGGGAGCTGTTTTTT. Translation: CASSLRTGGRLTGELFF.

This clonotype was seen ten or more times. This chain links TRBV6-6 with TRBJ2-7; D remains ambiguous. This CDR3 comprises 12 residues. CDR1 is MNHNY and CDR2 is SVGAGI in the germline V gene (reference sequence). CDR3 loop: CSARQADYEQYF. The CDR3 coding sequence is TGTTCCGCTCGCCAGGCGGACTACGAGCAGTACTTC.

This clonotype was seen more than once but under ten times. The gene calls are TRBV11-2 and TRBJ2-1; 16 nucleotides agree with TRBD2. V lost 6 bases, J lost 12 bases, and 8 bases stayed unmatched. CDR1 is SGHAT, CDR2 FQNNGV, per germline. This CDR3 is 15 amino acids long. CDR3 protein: CASRNPGLAGGRQFF. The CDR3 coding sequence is TGTGCCAGCAGAAATCCGGGACTAGCGGGAGGGCGGCAGTTCTTC.

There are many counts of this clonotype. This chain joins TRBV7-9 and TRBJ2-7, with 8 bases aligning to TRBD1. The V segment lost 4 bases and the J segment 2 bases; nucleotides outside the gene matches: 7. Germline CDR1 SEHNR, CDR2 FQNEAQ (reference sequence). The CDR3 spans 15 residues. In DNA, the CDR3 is TGTGCCAGCAGCTCGGTCCGGGACAGGACCTACGAGCAGTACTTC. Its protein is CASSSVRDRTYEQYF.

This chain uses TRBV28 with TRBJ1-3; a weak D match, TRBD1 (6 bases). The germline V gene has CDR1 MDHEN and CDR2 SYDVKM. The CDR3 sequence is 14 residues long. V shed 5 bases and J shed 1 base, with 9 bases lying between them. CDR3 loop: CASSETGSGNTIYF. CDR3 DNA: TGTGCCAGCAGTGAAACAGGGTCTGGAAACACCATATATTTT.

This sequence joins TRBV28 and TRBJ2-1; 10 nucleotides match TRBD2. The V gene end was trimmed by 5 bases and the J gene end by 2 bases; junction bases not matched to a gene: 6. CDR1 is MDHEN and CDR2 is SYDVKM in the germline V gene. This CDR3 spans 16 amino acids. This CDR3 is CASSGQLAGTYNEQFF. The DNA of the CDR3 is TGTGCCAGCAGTGGACAACTAGCGGGGACCTACAATGAGCAGTTCTTC.

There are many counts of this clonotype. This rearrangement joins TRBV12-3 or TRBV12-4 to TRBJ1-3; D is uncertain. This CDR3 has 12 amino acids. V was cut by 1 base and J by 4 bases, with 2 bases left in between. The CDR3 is CASSLEGNTIYF. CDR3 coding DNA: TGTGCCAGCAGTTTAGAAGGAAACACCATATATTTT.

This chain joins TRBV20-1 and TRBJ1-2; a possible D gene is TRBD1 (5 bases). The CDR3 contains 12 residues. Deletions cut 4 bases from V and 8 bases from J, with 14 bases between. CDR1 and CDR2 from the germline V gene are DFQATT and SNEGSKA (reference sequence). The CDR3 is CSATQGVAGYTF. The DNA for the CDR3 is TGCAGTGCTACCCAGGGAGTTGCGGGCTACACCTTC.

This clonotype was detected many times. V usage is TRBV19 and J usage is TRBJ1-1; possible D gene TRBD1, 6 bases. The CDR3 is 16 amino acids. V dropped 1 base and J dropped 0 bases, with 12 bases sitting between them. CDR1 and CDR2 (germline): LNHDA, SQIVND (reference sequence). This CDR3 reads CASSIATGHMNTEAFF. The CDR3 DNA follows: TGTGCCAGTAGTATAGCTACGGGACACATGAACACTGAAGCTTTCTTT.

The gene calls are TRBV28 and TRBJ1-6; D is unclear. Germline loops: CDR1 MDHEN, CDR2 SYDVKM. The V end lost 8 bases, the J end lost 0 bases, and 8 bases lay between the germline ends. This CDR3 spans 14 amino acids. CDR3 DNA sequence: TGTGCCAGCTTCGGCCGCTCCTATAATTCACCCCTCCACTTT. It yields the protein CASFGRSYNSPLHF.

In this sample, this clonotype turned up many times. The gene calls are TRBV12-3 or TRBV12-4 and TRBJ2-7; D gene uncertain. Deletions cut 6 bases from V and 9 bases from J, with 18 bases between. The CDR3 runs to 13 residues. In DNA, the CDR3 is TGTGCCAGCAGCCCGACCCCCGTTAGAGGGCAGTACTTC. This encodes CASSPTPVRGQYF.

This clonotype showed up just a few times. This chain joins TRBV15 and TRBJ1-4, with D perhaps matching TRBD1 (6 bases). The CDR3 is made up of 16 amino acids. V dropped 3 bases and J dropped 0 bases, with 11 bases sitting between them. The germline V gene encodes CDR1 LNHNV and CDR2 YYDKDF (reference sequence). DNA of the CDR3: TGTGCCACCAGCAGGGACAGAGAAACAACTAATGAAAAACTGTTTTTT. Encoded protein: CATSRDRETTNEKLFF.

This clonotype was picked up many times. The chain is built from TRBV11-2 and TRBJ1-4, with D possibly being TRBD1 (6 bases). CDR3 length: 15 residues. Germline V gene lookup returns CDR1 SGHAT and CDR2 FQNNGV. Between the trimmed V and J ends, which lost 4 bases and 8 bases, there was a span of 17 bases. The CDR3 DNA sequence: TGTGCCAGCAGCTCTACAGGGAGCCCCAGGGAAAAACTGTTTTTT. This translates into CASSSTGSPREKLFF. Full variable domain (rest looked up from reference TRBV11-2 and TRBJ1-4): EAGVAQSPRYKIIEKRQSVAFWCNPISGHATLYWYQQILGQGPKLLIQFQNNGVVDDSQLPKDRFSAERLKGVDSTLKIQPAKLEDSAVYLCASSSTGSPREKLFFGSGTQLSVL.

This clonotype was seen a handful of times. For the CDR3, the DNA is TGTGCCAGCAGCGATACAGGGGCGCCTAACTATGGCTACACCTTC. Translated: CASSDTGAPNYGYTF. This chain uses TRBV9 with TRBJ1-2; 7 nucleotides align to TRBD1. In germline, CDR1 is SGDLS, CDR2 YYNGEE. The CDR3 is 15 amino acids. The trim removed 3 bases at V and 0 bases at J, leaving 5 bases unmatched. Looking up the rest from reference TRBV9 and TRBJ1-2 gives the full variable domain: DSGVTQTPKHLITATGQRVTLRCSPRSGDLSVYWYQQSLDQGLQFLIQYYNGEERAKGNILERFSAQQFPDLHSELNLSSLELGDSALYFCASSDTGAPNYGYTFGSGTRLTVV.

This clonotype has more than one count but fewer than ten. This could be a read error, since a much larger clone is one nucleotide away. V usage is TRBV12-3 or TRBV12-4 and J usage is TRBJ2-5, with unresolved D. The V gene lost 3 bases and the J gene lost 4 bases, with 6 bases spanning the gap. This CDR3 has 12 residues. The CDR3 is CASSFGGETQYF. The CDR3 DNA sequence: TGTGCCAGCAGTTTTGGTGGAGAGACCCAGTACTTC.

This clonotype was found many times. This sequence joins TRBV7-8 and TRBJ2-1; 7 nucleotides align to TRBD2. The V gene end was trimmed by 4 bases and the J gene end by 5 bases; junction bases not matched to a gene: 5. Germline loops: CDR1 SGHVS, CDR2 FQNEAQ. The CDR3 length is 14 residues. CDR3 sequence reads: CASSSGTTDNEQFF. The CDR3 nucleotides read TGTGCCAGCAGCTCCGGGACTACTGACAATGAGCAGTTCTTC. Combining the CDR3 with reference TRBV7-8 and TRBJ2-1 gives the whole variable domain GAGVSQSPRYKVAKRGQDVALRCDPISGHVSLFWYQQALGQGPEFLTYFQNEAQLDKSGLPSDRFFAERPEGSVSTLKIQRTQQEDSAVYLCASSSGTTDNEQFFGPGTRLTVL.

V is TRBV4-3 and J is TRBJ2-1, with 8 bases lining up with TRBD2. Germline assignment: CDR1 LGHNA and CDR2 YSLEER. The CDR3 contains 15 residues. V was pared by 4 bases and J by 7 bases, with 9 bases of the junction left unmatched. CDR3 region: CASSPTSGSGNEQFF. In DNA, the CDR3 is TGCGCCAGCAGCCCTACTAGCGGTAGCGGTAATGAGCAGTTCTTC.

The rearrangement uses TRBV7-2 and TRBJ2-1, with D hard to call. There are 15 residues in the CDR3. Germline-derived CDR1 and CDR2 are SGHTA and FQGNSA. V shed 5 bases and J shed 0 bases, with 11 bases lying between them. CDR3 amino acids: CASSADLSSYNEQFF. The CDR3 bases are TGTGCCAGCAGCGCTGACTTGAGCTCCTACAATGAGCAGTTCTTC.

The CDR3 sequence is CSVAGSGAGRELFF. The CDR3 bases are TGCAGCGTTGCCGGTAGCGGGGCTGGGAGGGAGCTGTTTTTT. The V call is TRBV29-1, the J call TRBJ2-2; 8 positions agree with TRBD2. CDR3 length: 14 residues. CDR1 is SQVTM, CDR2 ANQGSEA, per germline. Trimming removed 4 bases from V and 9 bases from J; junction bases left unmatched: 10.

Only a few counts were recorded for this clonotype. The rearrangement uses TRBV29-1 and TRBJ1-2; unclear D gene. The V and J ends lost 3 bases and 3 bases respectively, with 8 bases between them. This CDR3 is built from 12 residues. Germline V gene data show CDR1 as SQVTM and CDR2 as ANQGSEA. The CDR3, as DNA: TGCAGCGTTGAGACGGACCACTATGGCTACACCTTC. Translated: CSVETDHYGYTF.

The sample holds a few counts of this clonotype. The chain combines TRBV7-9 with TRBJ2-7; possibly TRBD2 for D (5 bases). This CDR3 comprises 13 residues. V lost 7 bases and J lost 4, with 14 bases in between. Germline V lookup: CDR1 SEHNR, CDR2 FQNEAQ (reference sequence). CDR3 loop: CASTPSGGYEQYF. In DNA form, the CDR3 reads TGTGCCAGCACCCCCTCGGGCGGGTACGAGCAGTACTTC.

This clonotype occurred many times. The CDR3 DNA sequence: TGCAGCGTCGCCACTCCGGCGAGCTCTGGAAACACCATATATTTT. This translates into CSVATPASSGNTIYF. V is TRBV29-1 and J is TRBJ1-3, with no clear D. The V end lost 6 bases, the J end lost 0 bases, and 15 bases lay between the germline ends. CDR1 is SQVTM, CDR2 ANQGSEA, per germline. The CDR3 is 15 amino acids.